The clone carrying this T cell receptor (beta chain) came up a few times. After 5'RACE with constant-segment primers, TCR alpha and TCR beta cDNA libraries carrying sample barcodes and UMIs were obtained. In TCRdb, the 5' RACE reads were re-called with MiXCR into one record per CDR3 protein. The table lists 75,000 to 95,000 distinct CDR3 sequences, more than 12% of them singletons. Germline V gives CDR1 MGHRA, CDR2 YSYEKL. The CDR3 length is 15 residues. V was cut by 5 bases and J by 1 base, with 12 bases left in between. The data stem from a study of T-cell memory formation after mild COVID-19. For the study at large: TCR clusters mostly belonged to single donors.

The specimen was PBMCs or a T cell subset sorted from them (not recorded which). The chain has TRBV4-1 and TRBJ2-1; no firm D call. This receptor was taken from a man younger than 35 who had mild COVID-19 (a few samples of this study predate the infection). Cell type and time point are not known. The chain's CDR3 is CASSAPRISYNEQFF. CDR3 sequence (DNA): TGCGCCAGCAGCGCCCCCCGAATATCCTACAATGAGCAGTTCTTC.